This T cell receptor beta chain was profiled in a study of blood T cells in healthy people across ages. The length of the CDR3 is 18 residues. Trimming shortened V by 5 bases and J by 0 bases, and 17 bases separated the two germline ends. The second PCR ran 7 to 11 cycles with a sample-barcoded 5' primer and J-beta primers. One entry per CDR3 protein, called by TCRdb with MiXCR from the 5' RACE reads. The sample has 600,000 to 650,000 distinct CDR3 sequences; under 65% are singletons. This rearrangement joins TRBV12-3 or TRBV12-4 to TRBJ1-6; no firm D call. The TCR comes from a man in his 60s in good health. Material: blood. This CDR3 reads CASSHREVASSYNSPLHF. In DNA form, the CDR3 reads TGTGCCAGCAGTCACCGAGAAGTTGCCAGCTCCTATAATTCACCCCTCCACTTT.